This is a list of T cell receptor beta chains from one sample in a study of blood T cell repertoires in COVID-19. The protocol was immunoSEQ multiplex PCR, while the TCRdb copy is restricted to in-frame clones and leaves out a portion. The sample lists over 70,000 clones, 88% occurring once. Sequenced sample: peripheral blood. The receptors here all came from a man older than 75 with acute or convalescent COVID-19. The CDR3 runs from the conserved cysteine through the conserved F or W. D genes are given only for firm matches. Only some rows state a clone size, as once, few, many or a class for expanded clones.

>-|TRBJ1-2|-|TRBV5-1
CASSFDPGGGYTF
TGCGCCAGCAGCTTCGACCCGGGTGGTGGCTACACCTTC
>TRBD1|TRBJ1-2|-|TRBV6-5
CASSSRRQGIYGYTF
TGTGCCAGCAGCTCCCGGAGACAGGGAATCTATGGCTACACCTTC
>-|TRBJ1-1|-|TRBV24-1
CATAGQTDEAFF
TGTGCCACTGCTGGACAGACTGATGAAGCTTTCTTT
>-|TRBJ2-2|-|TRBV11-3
CASRIDTGELFF
TGTGCCAGCAGAATAGACACCGGGGAGCTGTTTTTT
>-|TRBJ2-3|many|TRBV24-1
CATSEIGTTGDTQYF
TGTGCCACCAGTGAAATCGGGACTACAGGGGATACGCAGTATTTT
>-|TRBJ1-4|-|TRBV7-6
CASSLGGQGVGEKLFF
TGTGCCAGCAGCTTAGGAGGACAAGGGGTGGGGGAAAAACTGTTTTTT
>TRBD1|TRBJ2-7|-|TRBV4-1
CASSQTTGGQYF
TGCGCCAGCAGCCAAACGACAGGGGGGCAGTACTTC
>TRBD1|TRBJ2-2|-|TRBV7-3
CASSQDRAVGELFF
TGTGCCAGCAGCCAGGACAGGGCCGTCGGGGAGCTGTTTTTT
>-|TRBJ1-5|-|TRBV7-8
CASSLALGAHQPQHF
TGTGCCAGCAGCTTAGCGTTGGGGGCGCATCAGCCCCAGCATTTT
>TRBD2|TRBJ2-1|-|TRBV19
CASSISGGSYNEQFF
TGTGCCAGTAGTATTTCGGGGGGCTCCTACAATGAGCAGTTCTTC
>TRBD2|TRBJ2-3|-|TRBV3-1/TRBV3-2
CASSPYPGLGTDTQYF
TGTGCCAGCAGCCCTTATCCGGGACTAGGAACAGATACGCAGTATTTT
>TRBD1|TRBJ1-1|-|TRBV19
CAVKGDRGRESTEAFF
TGTGCCGTAAAAGGGGACAGGGGGCGAGAGAGCACTGAAGCTTTCTTT
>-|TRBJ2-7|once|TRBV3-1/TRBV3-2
CASSPWDTSPYEQYF
TGTGCCAGCAGCCCCTGGGACACCTCCCCCTACGAGCAGTACTTC
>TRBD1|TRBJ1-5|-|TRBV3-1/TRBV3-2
CASSQGGTGGVQPQHF
TGTGCCAGCAGCCAAGGGGGAACAGGGGGAGTACAGCCCCAGCATTTT
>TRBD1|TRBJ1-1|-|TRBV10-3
CAITGQGTGTEAFF
TGTGCCATCACCGGACAGGGGACGGGCACTGAAGCTTTCTTT
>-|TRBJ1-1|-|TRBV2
CASSVYRNTEAFF
TGTGCCAGCAGTGTATACAGGAACACTGAAGCTTTCTTT
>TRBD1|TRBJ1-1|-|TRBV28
CASRLTGASRLTEAFF
TGTGCCAGCAGACTAACAGGGGCATCGCGCCTCACTGAAGCTTTCTTT